Below are 8 T cell receptor beta chains sequenced from a single sample in a study of T cells after posttransplantation cyclophosphamide. Some clones are missing from TCRdb's copy, which holds only in-frame ones; the method was immunoSEQ multiplex PCR. The data contain some 21,000 clones, approximately 83% of them singletons. Methotrexate plus calcineurin inhibitor accompanied controls' myeloablative marrow transplants; sampling was 1 year later. The sequences come from PBMCs, collected approximately 360 days after allogeneic stem cell transplant with calcineurin inhibitor and methotrexate. The origin of the receptors is a female patient aged 25-40 years who received an allogeneic stem cell transplant from an unrelated donor, was CMV-positive, and had acute and chronic GVHD. Some T cells may have originated in the graft donor.

In this sample, this clone turned up a few times. V usage is TRBV7-9 and J usage is TRBJ2-1; 10 nucleotides agree with TRBD2. Unmatched junction bases numbered 3, after V lost 9 bases and J lost 4 bases. The germline CDR1 and CDR2 sequences are SEHNR and FQNEAQ (reference sequence). The CDR3 extends over 13 amino acids. CDR3 sequence (DNA): TGTGCCAGTAGGACTAGCGGATACAATGAGCAGTTCTTC. This codes for CASRTSGYNEQFF.

This clone has a handful of counts. The chain recombines TRBV28 with TRBJ1-5, with D perhaps TRBD1 (6 bases). Germline V gene data show CDR1 as MDHEN and CDR2 as SYDVKM. Between the trimmed V and J ends, which lost 3 bases and 3 bases, there was a span of 9 bases. There are 14 residues in the CDR3. This CDR3 is CASSFQGYNQPQHF. CDR3 DNA sequence: TGTGCCAGCAGTTTCCAGGGGTACAATCAGCCCCAGCATTTT. Filled out from reference TRBV28 and TRBJ1-5, the complete variable domain reads DVKVTQSSRYLVKRTGEKVFLECVQDMDHENMFWYRQDPGLGLRLIYFSYDVKMKEKGDIPEGYSVSREKKERFSLILESASTNQTSMYLCASSFQGYNQPQHFGDGTRLSIL.

The chain joins TRBV19 to TRBJ1-1; 7 bases fit TRBD1. Looked up from germline, CDR1 is LNHDA and CDR2 is SQIVND (reference sequence). V was pared by 0 bases and J by 6 bases, with 7 bases of the junction left unmatched. The CDR3 length is 15 residues. This CDR3 reads CASSIEQGIEAEAFF. CDR3 sequence (DNA): TGTGCCAGTAGTATAGAACAGGGGATAGAGGCTGAAGCTTTCTTT.

The chain employs TRBV30 and TRBJ2-2; TRBD2 matches at 7 bases. Looked up from germline, CDR1 is GTSNPN and CDR2 is SVGIG (reference sequence). The length of the CDR3 is 17 residues. V lost 0 bases and J lost 2; bases outside the gene matches: 9. CDR3 amino acids: CAWSVDAGVRNTGELFF. CDR3 DNA: TGTGCCTGGAGTGTAGATGCGGGAGTTCGAAACACCGGGGAGCTGTTTTTT. The variable domain in full, completed from reference TRBV30 and TRBJ2-2, reads SQTIHQWPATLVQPVGSPLSLECTVEGTSNPNLYWYRQAAGRGLQLLFYSVGIGQISSEVPQNLSASRPQDRQFILSSKKLLLSDSGFYLCAWSVDAGVRNTGELFFGEGSRLTVL.

CDR3 protein: CASSRSQLTNYGYTF. In nucleotides, the CDR3 is TGTGCCAGCAGTAGATCACAGCTAACCAACTATGGCTACACCTTC. The chain joins TRBV6-5 to TRBJ1-2; D remains ambiguous. V lost 5 bases and J lost 2, with 15 bases in between. The CDR3 is 15 residues long. From germline, CDR1 is MNHEY and CDR2 SVGAGI.

The chain joins TRBV11-3 to TRBJ2-5, with D possibly matching TRBD1 (6 bases). Looked up from germline, CDR1 is SGHNT and CDR2 is YENEEA. The CDR3 is made up of 15 amino acids. The V and J ends lost 3 bases and 1 base respectively, with 12 bases between them. The CDR3: CASSLAGEVQETQYF. The CDR3 DNA follows: TGTGCCAGCAGCTTGGCAGGGGAAGTCCAAGAGACCCAGTACTTC.

This rearrangement joins TRBV6-5 to TRBJ2-3; D uncertain. The CDR3 is 15 residues long. The V end was cut by 1 base, the J end by 2 bases, with 10 bases between. CDR1 is MNHEY and CDR2 is SVGAGI in the germline V gene. The CDR3 here is CASSYYSINTDTQYF. DNA for the CDR3: TGTGCCAGCAGTTACTACAGTATAAACACAGATACGCAGTATTTT.

This chain connects TRBV28 to TRBJ2-7; 12 nucleotides align to TRBD2. The CDR3 spans 15 residues. From germline, CDR1 is MDHEN and CDR2 SYDVKM. V trimming: 4 bases; J trimming: 3 bases; junction bases outside the gene matches: 4. The CDR3 DNA is TGTGCCAGCAGTTATACGGGACTAGCGGGCTACGAGCAGTACTTC. This encodes CASSYTGLAGYEQYF.